These 14 T cell receptor beta chains share one sample of origin, sequenced in a study of blood T cell repertoires in COVID-19. Assay used: immunoSEQ multiplex PCR; TCRdb lists only in-frame clones, some missing. The repertoire includes 100,000 to 150,000 clones, roughly 83% of them detected once, and 37% sits in the top ten. Sequencing was performed on peripheral blood. The receptor set was obtained from a man aged 40-55 years with active or convalescent COVID-19.

The CDR3 sequence: CASQPTGGEAFF. CDR3 nucleotide sequence: TGTGCCAGTCAACCTACAGGGGGCGAAGCTTTCTTT. This chain connects TRBV19 to TRBJ1-1; 9 bases map to TRBD1. This CDR3 region has 12 residues. Germline trimming cut 8 bases from V and 8 bases from J; bases unmatched to any gene: 6. The germline V gene has CDR1 LNHDA and CDR2 SQIVND (reference sequence).

The V and J genes are TRBV3-1 (or the pseudogene TRBV3-2) and TRBJ1-2; 8 bases are a match to TRBD1. J was trimmed by 4 bases and V by 3 bases; bases with no gene match: 7. The length of the CDR3 is 15 residues. Looked up from germline, CDR1 is LGHDT and CDR2 is YNNKEL (reference sequence). The CDR3 is CASSQAGTGAYGYTF. The CDR3 coding sequence is TGTGCCAGCAGCCAGGCCGGGACAGGAGCCTATGGCTACACCTTC.

V and J are TRBV6-6 and TRBJ1-2, with unresolved D. V was clipped by 5 bases and J by 12 bases, with 16 bases between them. Germline CDR1 is MNHNY and CDR2 is SVGAGI (reference sequence). This CDR3 spans 12 amino acids. The CDR3, as DNA: TGTGCCAGCAGTAAGCCCGGGTCCCCAGACACCTTC. It yields the protein CASSKPGSPDTF.

The chain combines TRBV28 with TRBJ1-2, with a tentative D call TRBD1 (6 bases). The germline V and J ends were trimmed by 5 bases and 3 bases, with 19 bases remaining between them. This CDR3 spans 16 amino acids. Germline assignment: CDR1 MDHEN and CDR2 SYDVKM. The CDR3 protein is CASSQRTVSPDYGYTF. CDR3 in DNA: TGTGCCAGCAGTCAGCGGACAGTTTCCCCTGACTATGGCTACACCTTC.

The chain links TRBV23-1 to TRBJ2-1; tentatively, D is TRBD2 (6 bases). TRBV23-1 is an open reading frame whose function is uncertain. V was clipped by 7 bases and J by 4 bases, with 20 bases between them. This CDR3 has 16 amino acids. The CDR3 DNA reads as TGCGCCAGCATTCCTGGGAAGCGGGCAGGATACAATGAGCAGTTCTTC. Translated, it gives CASIPGKRAGYNEQFF.

The chain has TRBV14 and TRBJ2-2; TRBD1 matches 11 bases. CDR1 and CDR2 (germline): SGHDN, FVKESK. With 4 bases clipped from V and 2 bases from J, the junction kept 9 bases outside the gene matches. This CDR3 is 18 amino acids long. The CDR3 nucleotides read TGTGCCAGCAGCCGCAGGACAGGGGGCTCGGGAAACACCGGGGAGCTGTTTTTT. Amino acids: CASSRRTGGSGNTGELFF.

This clone occurred a few times. The chain has TRBV9 and TRBJ1-6; TRBD1 aligns across 9 bases. V shed 7 bases, J shed 9 bases, and the junction held 8 bases outside the gene matches. The germline gives CDR1 SGDLS, CDR2 YYNGEE. There are 14 residues in the CDR3. In nucleotides, the CDR3 is TGTGCCAGCGCATGGGGACAGGGACCTTCACCCCTCCACTTT. Encoded protein: CASAWGQGPSPLHF.

This chain uses TRBV3-1 (or the pseudogene TRBV3-2) with TRBJ2-5, with D maybe TRBD2 (5 bases). V lost 2 bases and J lost 5, with 9 bases in between. Germline CDR1 reads LGHDT; CDR2 reads YNNKEL (reference sequence). CDR3 size: 13 residues. CDR3 sequence (DNA): TGTGCCAGCAGCCAAATCAAGCGGGAGACCCAGTACTTC. This codes for CASSQIKRETQYF.

The chain combines TRBV27 with TRBJ1-6; the D gene is possibly TRBD1 (5 bases). V gave up 2 bases and J gave up 0 bases, with 20 bases separating them. Germline V gene data show CDR1 as MNHEY and CDR2 as SMNVEV (reference sequence). The CDR3 contains 20 residues. In DNA form, the CDR3 reads TGTGCCAGCAGTTTAGGGCAATCTCGGGGGAGGAGCTCCTATAATTCACCCCTCCACTTT. Residues: CASSLGQSRGRSSYNSPLHF.

This clone was picked up one time. J is TRBJ2-3 and V is TRBV12-5, with 8 bases aligning to TRBD1. Looked up from germline, CDR1 is LGHNT and CDR2 is FRNRAP. The V and J ends lost 1 base and 2 bases, in that order; junction bases with no gene match: 2. The CDR3 covers 15 residues. CDR3 nucleotide sequence: TGTGCTAGTGGTTTGGGGACAGGGACCACAGATACGCAGTATTTT. It specifies CASGLGTGTTDTQYF. Drawing the rest from reference TRBV12-5 and TRBJ2-3, the complete variable domain is DARVTQTPRHKVTEMGQEVTMRCQPILGHNTVFWYRQTMMQGLELLAYFRNRAPLDDSGMPKDRFSAEMPDATLATLKIQPSEPRDSAVYFCASGLGTGTTDTQYFGPGTRLTVL.

V and J are TRBV19 and TRBJ1-1; D not certain. Trimming left V 3 bases short and J 3 bases short, with 20 bases between. The CDR3 extends over 17 amino acids. Germline-derived CDR1 and CDR2 are LNHDA and SQIVND (reference sequence). CDR3 in DNA: TGTGCCAGTAGTATTATGCTAGCGGCGGTCGTGGACACTGAAGCTTTCTTT. Protein sequence: CASSIMLAAVVDTEAFF.

This sequence joins TRBV7-9 and TRBJ1-1; D remains ambiguous. Germline V gene data show CDR1 as SEHNR and CDR2 as FQNEAQ (reference sequence). V gave up 0 bases and J gave up 4 bases, with 12 bases separating them. The length of the CDR3 is 15 residues. This CDR3 reads CASSLARLAPTEAFF. The CDR3 coding sequence is TGTGCCAGCAGCTTAGCGCGACTGGCGCCCACTGAAGCTTTCTTT.

J is TRBJ1-1 and V is TRBV19; 7 nucleotides line up with TRBD1. V was pared by 7 bases and J by 0 bases, with 8 bases of the junction left unmatched. The V gene's germline CDR1 is LNHDA and CDR2 SQIVND (reference sequence). The CDR3 spans 15 residues. The CDR3 here is CASTSRGQMNTEAFF. The CDR3 coding sequence is TGTGCCAGTACTTCAAGGGGACAGATGAACACTGAAGCTTTCTTT.

The DNA of the CDR3 is TGTGCCAGTAGTCCCCGGACAGGGAGCCACGAGCAGTACTTC. Translating it yields CASSPRTGSHEQYF. The V gene is TRBV19, the J gene TRBJ2-7; 8 nucleotides agree with TRBD1. Germline V gives CDR1 LNHDA, CDR2 SQIVND (reference sequence). CDR3 length: 14 residues. V shed 5 bases, J shed 5 bases, and the junction held 8 bases outside the gene matches. The variable domain in full, with the rest retrieved from reference TRBV19 and TRBJ2-7, is DGGITQSPKYLFRKEGQNVTLSCEQNLNHDAMYWYRQDPGQGLRLIYYSQIVNDFQKGDIAEGYSVSREKKESFPLTVTSAQKNPTAFYLCASSPRTGSHEQYFGPGTRLTVT.